This is a list of T cell receptor beta chains from one sample in a study of OX40 agonist ivuxolimab in advanced cancers. Produced via immunoSEQ multiplex PCR; TCRdb's table is partial and in-frame only. The profile shows some 85,000 clones, 90% to 95% of them singletons. The input for sequencing was CD4+ or CD8+ T cells sorted from blood, taken in a trial of the OX40 agonist ivuxolimab. The receptors were sampled from an adult with an advanced solid tumor such as melanoma, head and neck, liver or kidney cancer. CDR3s include the opening cysteine and the closing phenylalanine or tryptophan. A D gene is named only where the DNA matches it firmly. Expanded clones are given a class, and other clones once, few, many or no size at all.

cdr3_aa,cdr3_nt,v_call,j_call,d_call,clone_size
CASSPGLHNEKLFF,TGTGCCAGCAGCCCTGGACTCCATAATGAAAAACTGTTTTTT,TRBV9,TRBJ1-4,NA,NA
CASSPTVGTRHNEQFF,TGTGCCAGCAGCCCAACGGTCGGGACTAGGCACAATGAGCAGTTCTTC,TRBV2,TRBJ2-1,TRBD2,NA
CSAEGLNEQFF,TGCAGTGCCGAAGGTCTGAATGAGCAGTTCTTC,TRBV20-1,TRBJ2-1,NA,NA
CSKRKGNEQYF,TGCAGTAAAAGGAAGGGTAACGAGCAGTACTTC,TRBV20-1,TRBJ2-7,NA,NA
CASSADPSSYNEQFF,TGTGCCAGCAGCGCAGACCCAAGCTCCTACAATGAGCAGTTCTTC,TRBV5-6,TRBJ2-1,NA,NA
CASSPIGYENIQYF,TGTGCCAGCAGTCCAATAGGGTACGAAAACATTCAGTACTTC,TRBV28,TRBJ2-4,NA,NA
CASSLASGNTYEQYF,TGTGCCAGCAGCTTGGCTAGCGGGAATACCTACGAGCAGTACTTC,TRBV7-2,TRBJ2-7,TRBD2,NA
CASSQVRTVNQPQHF,TGCGCCAGCAGCCAAGTTAGGACGGTGAATCAGCCCCAGCATTTT,TRBV4-1,TRBJ1-5,NA,NA
CASSQELGGETQYF,TGTGCCAGCAGCCAAGAATTAGGGGGTGAGACCCAGTACTTC,TRBV4-2,TRBJ2-5,NA,NA
CASSQGRLAGEVNNEQFF,TGCGCCAGCAGCCAAGGGAGGCTAGCGGGAGAGGTAAACAATGAGCAGTTCTTC,TRBV4-1,TRBJ2-1,TRBD2,NA
CASTGGMNTEAFF,TGTGCCAGTACGGGTGGCATGAACACTGAAGCTTTCTTT,TRBV6-5,TRBJ1-1,NA,NA
CASSPPVAQNTEAFF,TGTGCCAGCTCACCACCCGTAGCCCAGAACACTGAAGCTTTCTTT,TRBV18,TRBJ1-1,NA,once
CASSLQGAQRVTEAFF,TGTGCCAGCAGCCTACAGGGGGCGCAGAGGGTCACTGAAGCTTTCTTT,TRBV5-4,TRBJ1-1,TRBD1,NA
CASSAEGRYTF,TGTGCCAGCAGTGCCGAGGGGCGCTACACCTTC,TRBV28,TRBJ1-2,NA,NA
CASSLLGQPIYEQYF,TGCGCCAGCAGCTTGTTAGGCCAACCGATCTACGAGCAGTACTTC,TRBV5-1,TRBJ2-7,NA,NA
CASSGGQRGEKLFF,TGTGCCAGTAGTGGTGGGCAAAGGGGTGAAAAACTGTTTTTT,TRBV19,TRBJ1-4,NA,NA
CASSIGEAKTF,TGTGCCAGCAGCATCGGGGAGGCGAAAACCTTC,TRBV7-9,TRBJ1-2,NA,NA
CASSVGGTAKYEQYF,TGTGCCAGCTCCGTTGGCGGGACAGCAAAATACGAGCAGTACTTC,TRBV19,TRBJ2-7,NA,NA
CASSGKRGRSYNEQFF,TGCGCCAGCAGTGGGAAGCGGGGCCGCTCCTACAATGAGCAGTTCTTC,TRBV10-1,TRBJ2-1,TRBD2,few
CASSSSGSSYEQYF,TGTGCCAGCAGTTCTAGCGGGAGCTCCTACGAGCAGTACTTC,TRBV6-5,TRBJ2-7,TRBD2,NA
CASSFGTHIEETQYF,TGCGCCAGCAGCTTTGGGACACACATAGAAGAGACCCAGTACTTC,TRBV5-1,TRBJ2-5,NA,NA
CASSMREMNTEAFF,TGTGCCAGTAGTATGAGAGAAATGAACACTGAAGCTTTCTTT,TRBV19,TRBJ1-1,NA,NA
CASSEANGLAGVTQYF,TGTGCCAGCAGTGAAGCAAATGGACTAGCGGGCGTTACGCAGTATTTT,TRBV6-1,TRBJ2-3,TRBD2,once
CSVLGTSGTDTQYF,TGCAGCGTCCTCGGGACTAGCGGCACAGATACGCAGTATTTT,TRBV29-1,TRBJ2-3,TRBD2,NA
CASSQAGTRGRNEQFF,TGTGCCAGCAGCCAAGCCGGAACTCGGGGGAGGAATGAGCAGTTCTTC,TRBV14,TRBJ2-1,NA,NA
CAINRDTVPETQYF,TGTGCCATCAACCGGGACACGGTGCCGGAGACCCAGTACTTC,TRBV10-3,TRBJ2-5,NA,NA
CASSKYQGVDTF,TGTGCCAGCAGTAAATACCAGGGGGTAGACACCTTC,TRBV2,TRBJ1-2,TRBD1,few
CASSPDGGGTDTQYF,TGTGCCAGCAGCCCCGACGGGGGTGGTACAGATACGCAGTATTTT,TRBV5-4,TRBJ2-3,NA,NA
CSGVGGPEAFF,TGCAGCGGCGTGGGGGGGCCTGAAGCTTTCTTT,TRBV29-1,TRBJ1-1,NA,few
CASSLNTGGLNEQYF,TGTGCCAGCAGCTTAAATACAGGGGGACTGAACGAGCAGTACTTC,TRBV7-3,TRBJ2-7,TRBD1,NA
CASSLISGQGIGVLTF,TGTGCCAGCAGTTTAATATCGGGACAGGGGATAGGGGTCCTGACTTTC,TRBV28,TRBJ2-6,TRBD1,NA
CASSLRQTSAQPGYEQFF,TGTGCCAGCAGCCTCCGACAGACTAGCGCCCAACCTGGGTATGAGCAGTTCTTC,TRBV5-8,TRBJ2-1,TRBD2,NA
CAWSGANRGSYEQYF,TGTGCCTGGAGTGGAGCAAACAGGGGGAGTTACGAGCAGTACTTC,TRBV30,TRBJ2-7,TRBD1,once
CASSIHRVSEKLFF,TGTGCCAGCAGTATACACAGGGTGTCTGAAAAACTGTTTTTT,TRBV28,TRBJ1-4,NA,NA
CASSGTGGYTGELFF,TGTGCCAGCAGTGGGACAGGGGGTTACACCGGGGAGCTGTTTTTT,TRBV25-1,TRBJ2-2,TRBD1,NA
CASRKDYSNQPQHF,TGTGCCAGTAGAAAAGATTATAGCAATCAGCCCCAGCATTTT,TRBV19,TRBJ1-5,NA,NA
CASSLFRLVDYEQYF,TGTGCCAGCAGCTTGTTTAGACTAGTGGATTACGAGCAGTACTTC,TRBV5-6,TRBJ2-7,NA,once
CAWRTPGRTVYGYTF,TGTGCCTGGAGGACTCCGGGACGGACTGTCTATGGCTACACCTTC,TRBV30,TRBJ1-2,NA,NA
CASRQGSSGGRVEQYF,TGTGCCAGCAGGCAAGGTAGCAGCGGGGGCCGTGTTGAGCAGTACTTC,TRBV4-2,TRBJ2-7,TRBD2,NA
CASSPPPGGIGETQYF,TGTGCCAGCTCACCTCCCCCAGGGGGTATCGGAGAGACCCAGTACTTC,TRBV18,TRBJ2-5,TRBD1,NA
CASSSGTRVEQFF,TGTGCCAGCAGTAGCGGGACACGGGTTGAGCAGTTCTTC,TRBV28,TRBJ2-1,NA,NA
CASSRSYTGELFF,TGTGCCAGCAGCCGTAGCTACACCGGGGAGCTGTTTTTT,TRBV7-9,TRBJ2-2,NA,NA
CASSAVGSGANVLTF,TGTGCCAGCAGCGCCGTTGGTTCTGGGGCCAACGTCCTGACTTTC,TRBV25-1,TRBJ2-6,NA,NA
CASSKEVTANQPQHF,TGTGCCAGCAGCAAAGAGGTAACAGCAAATCAGCCCCAGCATTTT,TRBV21-1,TRBJ1-5,NA,NA
CSTVGSGRETQYF,TGCAGCACCGTTGGGAGTGGTAGGGAGACCCAGTACTTC,TRBV29-1,TRBJ2-5,NA,NA